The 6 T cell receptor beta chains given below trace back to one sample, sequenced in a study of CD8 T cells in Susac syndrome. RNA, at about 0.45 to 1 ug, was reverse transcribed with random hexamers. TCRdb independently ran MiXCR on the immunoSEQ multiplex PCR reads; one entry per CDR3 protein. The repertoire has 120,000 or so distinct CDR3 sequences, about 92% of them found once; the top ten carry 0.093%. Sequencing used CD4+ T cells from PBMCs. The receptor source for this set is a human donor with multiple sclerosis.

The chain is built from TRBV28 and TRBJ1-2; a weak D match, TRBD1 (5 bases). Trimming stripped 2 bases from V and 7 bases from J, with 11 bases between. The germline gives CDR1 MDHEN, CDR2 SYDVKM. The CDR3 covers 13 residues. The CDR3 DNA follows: TGTGCCAGCAGTTTAGGGGGGGAATTTGGCTACACCTTC. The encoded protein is CASSLGGEFGYTF.

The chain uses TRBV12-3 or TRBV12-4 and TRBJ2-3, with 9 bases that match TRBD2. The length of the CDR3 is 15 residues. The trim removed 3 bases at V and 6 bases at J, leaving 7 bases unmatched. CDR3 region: CASSLSSGGPDTQYF. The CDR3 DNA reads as TGTGCCAGCAGTTTGAGTAGCGGGGGCCCGGATACGCAGTATTTT.

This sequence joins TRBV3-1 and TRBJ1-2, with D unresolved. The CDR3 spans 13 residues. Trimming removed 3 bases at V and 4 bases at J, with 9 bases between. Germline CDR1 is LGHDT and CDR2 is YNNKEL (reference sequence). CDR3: CASSQGGIYGYTF. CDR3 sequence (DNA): TGTGCCAGCAGCCAGGGCGGGATCTATGGCTACACCTTC.

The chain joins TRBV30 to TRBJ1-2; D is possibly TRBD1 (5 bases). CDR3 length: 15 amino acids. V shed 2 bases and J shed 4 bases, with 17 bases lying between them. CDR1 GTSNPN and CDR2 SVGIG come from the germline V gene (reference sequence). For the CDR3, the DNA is TGTGCCTGGAGTTCGACAGTATACTTACTCTATGGCTACACCTTC. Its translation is CAWSSTVYLLYGYTF.

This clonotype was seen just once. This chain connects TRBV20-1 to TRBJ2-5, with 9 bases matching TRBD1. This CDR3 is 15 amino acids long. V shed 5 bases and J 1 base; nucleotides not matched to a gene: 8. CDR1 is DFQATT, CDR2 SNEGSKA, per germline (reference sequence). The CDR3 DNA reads TGCAGTGCTTCAACGGGACAGGGAAGCCAAGAGACCCAGTACTTC. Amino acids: CSASTGQGSQETQYF.

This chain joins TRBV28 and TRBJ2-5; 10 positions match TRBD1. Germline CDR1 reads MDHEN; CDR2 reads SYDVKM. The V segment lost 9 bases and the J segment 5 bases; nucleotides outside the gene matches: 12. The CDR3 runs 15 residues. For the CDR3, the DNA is TGTGCCAGTACCCGTGGGACAGGGGCGGGGGAGACCCAGTACTTC. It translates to CASTRGTGAGETQYF.